This T cell receptor (beta chain) was retrieved from a study of cytomegalovirus exposure and HLA in healthy donors. Whole-study context: A prior analysis found 117 million unique TCR beta sequences from 150 million to 200 million T cells. Study-wide findings and caveats: In a later analysis, common viral pathogens appeared linked to several of the most significant clusters. For TCR beta chains, V- and J-gene trimming was later linked to a missense DCLRE1C variant. The study listed under 200 cytomegalovirus-associated TCR beta chains.

Turning to this clone: No antigen is known for it.

The PCR contained 60 Vbeta and 13 Jbeta primers. Clones were read by immunoSEQ multiplex PCR, and TCRdb kept only the in-frame ones, dropping some. The sample carries 150,000 or so clones, around 80% recorded once. Trimming took off 2 bases at V and 0 bases at J, with 4 bases between the two ends. Germline CDR1 and CDR2: SGHKS and YYEKEE (reference sequence). The CDR3 is made up of 13 amino acids. The sequenced sample was PBMCs. This sequence joins TRBV5-5 and TRBJ2-3; D gene unclear. This TCR derives from a man aged 25-40 years in good health and CMV-seropositive. CDR3 region: CASSLSSTDTQYF. CDR3 sequence (DNA): TGTGCCAGCAGCTTATCTAGCACAGATACGCAGTATTTT.